The following is a TCR beta chain sequence with its context. Its antigen is as yet unknown. The CDR3 length is 16 residues. Produced via immunoSEQ multiplex PCR; TCRdb's table is partial and in-frame only. The sample consists of approximately 160,000 clones, more than 70% of them appearing once. The sample originates from a study of T cell responses to AZD1222 COVID-19 vaccine. Study observations and caveats: Increased Spike-specific TCR breadth and depth were observed after two AZD1222 doses. Only five or six AZD1222 recipients were seropositive at baseline. There were repertoire samples only from the period after the peak T cell response.

The source was peripheral blood, collected on day 0 of AZD1222 vaccination. This sequence originates from an adult in good health. V usage is TRBV21-1 and J usage is TRBJ2-3; TRBD1 is the table's D call, not checked against the DNA. TRBV21-1 is given as a pseudogene. This CDR3 reads CASSLVPGESTDTQYF. For the CDR3, the DNA is TGTGCCAGCAGCTTAGTACCAGGGGAAAGCACAGATACGCAGTATTTT.